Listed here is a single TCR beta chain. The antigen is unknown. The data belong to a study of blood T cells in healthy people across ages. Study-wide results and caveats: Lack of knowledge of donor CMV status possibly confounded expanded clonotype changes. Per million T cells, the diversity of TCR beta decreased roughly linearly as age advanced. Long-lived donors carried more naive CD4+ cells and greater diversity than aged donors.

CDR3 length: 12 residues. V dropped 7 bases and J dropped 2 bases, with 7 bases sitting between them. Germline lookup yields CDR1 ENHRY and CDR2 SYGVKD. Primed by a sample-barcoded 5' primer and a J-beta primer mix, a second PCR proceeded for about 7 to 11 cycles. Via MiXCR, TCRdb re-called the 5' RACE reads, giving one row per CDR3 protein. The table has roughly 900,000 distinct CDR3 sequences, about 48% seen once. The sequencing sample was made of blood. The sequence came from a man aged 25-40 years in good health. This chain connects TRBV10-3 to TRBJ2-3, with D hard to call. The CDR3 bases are TGTGCCATCACCGACAACACAGATACGCAGTATTTT. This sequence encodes CAITDNTDTQYF.